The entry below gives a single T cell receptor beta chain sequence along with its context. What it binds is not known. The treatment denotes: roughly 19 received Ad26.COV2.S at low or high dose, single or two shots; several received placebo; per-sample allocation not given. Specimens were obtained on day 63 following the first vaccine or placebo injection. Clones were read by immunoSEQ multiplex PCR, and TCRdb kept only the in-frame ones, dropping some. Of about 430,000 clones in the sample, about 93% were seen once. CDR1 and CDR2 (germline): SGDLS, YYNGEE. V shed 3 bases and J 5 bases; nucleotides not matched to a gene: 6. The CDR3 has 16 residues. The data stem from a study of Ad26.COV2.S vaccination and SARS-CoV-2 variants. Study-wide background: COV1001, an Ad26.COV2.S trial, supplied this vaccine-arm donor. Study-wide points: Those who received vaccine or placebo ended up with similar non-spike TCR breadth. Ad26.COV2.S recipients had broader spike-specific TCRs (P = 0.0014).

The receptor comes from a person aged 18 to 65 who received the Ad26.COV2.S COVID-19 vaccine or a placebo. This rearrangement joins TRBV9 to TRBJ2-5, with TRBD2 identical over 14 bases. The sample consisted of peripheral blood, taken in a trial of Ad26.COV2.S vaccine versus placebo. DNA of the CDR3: TGTGCCAGCAGCGGTGGGACTAGCGGGAGATGGGAGACCCAGTACTTC. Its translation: CASSGGTSGRWETQYF. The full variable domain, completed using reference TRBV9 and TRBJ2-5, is DSGVTQTPKHLITATGQRVTLRCSPRSGDLSVYWYQQSLDQGLQFLIQYYNGEERAKGNILERFSAQQFPDLHSELNLSSLELGDSALYFCASSGGTSGRWETQYFGPGTRLLVL.